The 30 T cell receptor beta chains below were found in one sample sequenced in a study of T cell repertoires in cytomegalovirus infection. Each CDR3 protein gets one entry after TCRdb re-called the reads with MiXCR. The repertoire consists of 500,000 or so distinct CDR3 sequences, with approximately 16% occurring once and the leading ten covering 20% to 30%. The sample comprised CD8+ T cells from PBMCs. Every receptor here comes from a human donor in good health (CMV status not recorded). Some clones in this sample may be carry-over from other donors' samples.

The chain joins TRBV4-1 to TRBJ1-4; D is perhaps TRBD1 (5 bases). This CDR3 region has 15 residues. The V gene's germline CDR1 is MGHRA and CDR2 YSYEKL. Trimming pared 0 bases from V and 5 bases from J, leaving 10 bases between. CDR3 coding DNA: TGCGCCAGCAGCCAAGACGTCAGGGCGAATGAAAAACTGTTTTTT. Its translation is CASSQDVRANEKLFF.

This clonotype was seen a handful of times. The V call is TRBV29-1, the J call TRBJ2-4; TRBD1 might be the D (5 bases). CDR1 SQVTM and CDR2 ANQGSEA come from the germline V gene. This CDR3 contains 15 residues. V was clipped by 0 bases and J by 0 bases, with 9 bases between them. CDR3 DNA sequence: TGCAGCGTTGAAGATAGGGGTATAGCCAAAAACATTCAGTACTTC. This encodes CSVEDRGIAKNIQYF.

This clonotype was recorded a few times. The chain combines TRBV27 with TRBJ1-2; TRBD1 might be the D (6 bases). The CDR3 contains 15 residues. Trimming shortened V by 5 bases and J by 2 bases, and 15 bases separated the two germline ends. The germline gives CDR1 MNHEY, CDR2 SMNVEV (reference sequence). The CDR3 nucleotides are TGTGCCAGCAGTCCCCAGACAGGTTTGAACTATGGCTACACCTTC. It specifies CASSPQTGLNYGYTF.

This clonotype came up a few times. The chain has TRBV4-1 and TRBJ1-1, with D hard to call. Germline CDR1 and CDR2: MGHRA and YSYEKL. The V gene lost 3 bases and the J gene lost 1 base, with 6 bases spanning the gap. The length of the CDR3 is 13 residues. This CDR3 reads CASSHMANTEAFF. In DNA form, the CDR3 reads TGCGCCAGCAGCCACATGGCGAACACTGAAGCTTTCTTT.

This clonotype was picked up a small number of times. The chain is built from TRBV18 and TRBJ2-3; TRBD2 matches 8 bases. CDR3 size: 18 residues. After removal of 3 bases from V and 2 bases from J, the junction contained 13 bases not matched to a gene. Germline values: CDR1 KGHSH, CDR2 LQKENI. The CDR3 reads CASSPILLAVLYTDTQYF. In nucleotides, the CDR3 is TGTGCCAGCTCACCGATACTACTAGCGGTTCTTTACACAGATACGCAGTATTTT. The entire variable domain, with the rest obtained from reference TRBV18 and TRBJ2-3, is as follows: NAGVMQNPRHLVRRRGQEARLRCSPMKGHSHVYWYRQLPEEGLKFMVYLQKENIIDESGMPKERFSAEFPKEGPSILRIQQVVRGDSAAYFCASSPILLAVLYTDTQYFGPGTRLTVL.

The genes are TRBV24-1 and TRBJ2-1; D might be TRBD2 (5 bases). V dropped 4 bases and J dropped 0 bases, with 9 bases sitting between them. Germline values: CDR1 KGHDR, CDR2 SFDVKD. The CDR3 spans 15 residues. CDR3 sequence reads: CATSDPGSSYNEQFF. DNA of the CDR3: TGTGCCACCAGTGACCCGGGAAGCTCCTACAATGAGCAGTTCTTC.

This clonotype was observed at least ten times. The rearrangement uses TRBV12-3 or TRBV12-4 and TRBJ1-5; D remains ambiguous. Trimming removed 6 bases from V and 6 bases from J, with 15 bases in between. The CDR3 loop spans 14 amino acids. The chain's CDR3 is CASSGLHRGQPQHF. CDR3 bases: TGTGCCAGCAGCGGTCTCCATCGGGGTCAGCCCCAGCATTTT.

This clonotype was seen at least ten times. V usage is TRBV7-8 and J usage is TRBJ2-3; a possible D gene is TRBD2 (6 bases). The germline V gene has CDR1 SGHVS and CDR2 FQNEAQ. The CDR3 consists of 15 residues. Trimming stripped 3 bases from V and 1 base from J, with 11 bases between. The CDR3 here is CASSFRGRRTDTQYF. CDR3 DNA: TGTGCCAGCAGCTTCCGGGGGAGACGCACAGATACGCAGTATTTT.

The J gene is TRBJ2-7, the V gene TRBV6-5, with no clear D. V was shortened by 8 bases and J by 9 bases, with 23 bases between the two germline ends. The CDR3 runs 14 residues. Germline assignment: CDR1 MNHEY and CDR2 SVGAGI. The CDR3 coding sequence is TGTGCCAGCTCCTACACCCCCGAGCCTGGCGGGCAGTACTTC. It translates to CASSYTPEPGGQYF.

The chain employs TRBV28 and TRBJ2-4; TRBD2 agrees at 10 bases. Unmatched junction bases numbered 5, after V lost 0 bases and J lost 6 bases. CDR1 is MDHEN, CDR2 SYDVKM, per germline. The CDR3 is 16 amino acids. The CDR3 spells CASSLWGAGGLNIQYF. In DNA, the CDR3 is TGTGCCAGCAGTTTATGGGGAGCGGGAGGGCTAAACATTCAGTACTTC.

This clonotype came up many times. J is TRBJ2-1 and V is TRBV11-2; 8 positions agree with TRBD2. The CDR3 has 16 amino acids. Germline V gene data show CDR1 as SGHAT and CDR2 as FQNNGV. The J segment lost 0 bases and the V segment lost 2 bases, leaving 3 bases of the junction unmatched. CDR3 sequence reads: CASSLMSGSSYNEQFF. The CDR3 DNA sequence: TGTGCCAGCAGCTTAATGAGCGGGAGCTCCTACAATGAGCAGTTCTTC.

This clonotype was observed many times. The V gene is TRBV11-2, the J gene TRBJ2-1, with a weak D call TRBD1 (6 bases). Germline V CDR1 and CDR2: SGHAT, FQNNGV. Trimming stripped 5 bases from V and 16 bases from J, with 21 bases between. This CDR3 contains 13 residues. The CDR3 sequence: CASSPLSVRGPFF. The CDR3 DNA follows: TGTGCCAGCAGCCCCCTTTCGGTCAGGGGCCCCTTCTTC.

J is TRBJ2-4 and V is TRBV20-1, with D perhaps matching TRBD2 (5 bases). V lost 0 bases to trimming and J lost 0 bases, with 12 bases between them. Germline V gene lookup returns CDR1 DFQATT and CDR2 SNEGSKA (reference sequence). The CDR3 runs to 16 residues. CDR3 loop: CSARDRGWGAKNIQYF. The CDR3 nucleotides read TGCAGTGCTAGAGATCGGGGATGGGGAGCCAAAAACATTCAGTACTTC.

This clonotype was seen at least ten times. This chain joins TRBV6-5 and TRBJ2-7; possible D gene TRBD2, 5 bases. Per the germline V gene, CDR1 is MNHEY and CDR2 is SVGAGI. The CDR3 spans 13 residues. The V end lost 0 bases, the J end lost 7 bases, and 10 bases lay between the germline ends. The chain's CDR3 is CASSYSEVREQYF. CDR3 bases: TGTGCCAGCAGTTACTCGGAGGTCCGGGAGCAGTACTTC.

About this clonotype itself: Germline is not matched at one junction end, which may reflect a read error. V and J are TRBV12-3 or TRBV12-4 and TRBJ1-4, with 9 bases aligning to TRBD1. There are 16 residues in the CDR3. CDR3 sequence: CASSPGQGSWNEKMFF. The CDR3 DNA is TGTGCAAGCAGTCCGGGACAGGGTAGTTGGAATGAAAAAATGTTTTTT.

CDR3 nucleotides: TGTGCCAGCAGCGGCGGCCCCACTGCGAACAATGAGCAGTTCTTC. Translating it yields CASSGGPTANNEQFF. J is TRBJ2-1 and V is TRBV9; D is unclear. Trimming stripped 3 bases from V and 5 bases from J, with 15 bases between. Per the germline V gene, CDR1 is SGDLS and CDR2 is YYNGEE. The CDR3 totals 15 residues.

The CDR3 DNA reads TGTGCCAGCAGCCCCGGGACAGGGGGTTCCCACGAGCAGTACTTC. Translated, it gives CASSPGTGGSHEQYF. The chain joins TRBV7-3 to TRBJ2-7, with 11 bases aligning to TRBD1. Germline CDR1 and CDR2: SGHTA and FQGTGA. This CDR3 region has 15 residues. With V trimmed by 5 bases and J by 5 bases, 8 bases remained unmatched. Complete variable domain (other parts from reference TRBV7-3 and TRBJ2-7): GAGVSQTPSNKVTEKGKYVELRCDPISGHTALYWYRQSLGQGPEFLIYFQGTGAADDSGLPNDRFFAVRPEGSVSTLKIQRTERGDSAVYLCASSPGTGGSHEQYFGPGTRLTVT.

V gene TRBV2 combines with J gene TRBJ1-1; 7 bases fit TRBD1. Trimming cost V 6 bases and J 0 bases; bases outside gene matches: 7. From germline, CDR1 is SNHLY and CDR2 FYNNEI. This CDR3 contains 15 residues. The CDR3 is CASRVRGDMNTEAFF. The CDR3 DNA is TGTGCCAGCAGAGTCAGGGGGGACATGAACACTGAAGCTTTCTTT.

The CDR3 bases are TGTGCCACCGGGACGGGCAAAGAGACCCAGTACTTC. Its translation is CATGTGKETQYF. This chain connects TRBV19 to TRBJ2-5, with D perhaps assigned TRBD1 or TRBD2 (5 bases each). Germline CDR1 is LNHDA and CDR2 is SQIVND (reference sequence). Deletions cut 10 bases from V and 3 bases from J, with 12 bases between. The CDR3 totals 12 residues.

This clonotype was observed many times. CDR3 in amino acids: CASSYFPGQPVNTEAFF. CDR3 nucleotides: TGTGCCAGCAGTTATTTTCCTGGACAGCCAGTGAACACTGAAGCTTTCTTT. The V gene is TRBV6-5, the J gene TRBJ1-1, with D perhaps matching TRBD1 (6 bases). The germline V and J ends were trimmed by 3 bases and 0 bases, with 17 bases remaining between them. The CDR3 is 17 residues long. In germline, CDR1 is MNHEY, CDR2 SVGAGI.

This clonotype came up many times. V usage is TRBV7-9 and J usage is TRBJ2-1, with D hard to call. The CDR3 runs to 16 residues. Germline CDR1 is SEHNR and CDR2 is FQNEAQ (reference sequence). Trimming shortened V by 4 bases and J by 5 bases, and 18 bases separated the two germline ends. CDR3 in amino acids: CASSSPRGKVNNEQFF. The CDR3 DNA reads as TGTGCCAGCAGCTCCCCCCGTGGCAAGGTGAACAATGAGCAGTTCTTC.

The genes are TRBV20-1 and TRBJ2-7; the match to TRBD2 covers 11 bases. The V segment lost 3 bases and the J segment 2 bases; nucleotides outside the gene matches: 9. From germline, CDR1 is DFQATT and CDR2 SNEGSKA (reference sequence). The CDR3 sequence is 16 residues long. The CDR3 spells CSASPSGTSGAYEQYF. The CDR3 DNA follows: TGCAGTGCTAGCCCCTCCGGGACTAGCGGAGCCTACGAGCAGTACTTC.

The gene calls are TRBV5-1 and TRBJ1-3; no definite D call. This CDR3 spans 13 amino acids. V lost 4 bases and J lost 4, with 9 bases in between. Germline loops: CDR1 SGHRS, CDR2 YFSETQ. The CDR3 region has the DNA TGCGCCAGCAGCACAGAGGACGGAAACACCATATATTTT. Translation gives CASSTEDGNTIYF.

This clonotype has ten or more counts. The CDR3 region is CASSLVSGRESNTEAFF. In DNA, the CDR3 is TGTGCCAGCAGCTTAGTGTCAGGGAGGGAGAGTAACACTGAAGCTTTCTTT. The genes are TRBV7-6 and TRBJ1-1, with TRBD1 as a possible D gene (5 bases). CDR3 length equals 17 residues. Germline V gene data show CDR1 as SGHVS and CDR2 as FNYEAQ. The V end lost 1 base, the J end lost 2 bases, and 17 bases lay between the germline ends.

This clonotype was counted a few times. V and J are TRBV7-6 and TRBJ2-1; 8 positions match TRBD2. CDR1 SGHVS and CDR2 FNYEAQ come from the germline V gene. The CDR3 length is 15 residues. Trimming at V came to 2 bases and at J to 6 bases, leaving 6 bases not matched to a gene. The CDR3 loop reads CASSLNGGAGNEQFF. In DNA form, the CDR3 reads TGTGCCAGCAGCTTAAACGGGGGGGCCGGCAATGAGCAGTTCTTC.

V is TRBV6-6 and J is TRBJ2-7; 10 bases fit TRBD1. Germline CDR1 and CDR2: MNHNY and SVGAGI (reference sequence). This CDR3 is 15 amino acids long. CDR3 bases: TGTGAAAGCAGCCAGGACAGGGGGGGCCTCTACGAGCAGTACTTC. Translating it yields CESSQDRGGLYEQYF.

The chain recombines TRBV5-1 with TRBJ1-2; D remains ambiguous. The V end was cut by 2 bases, the J end by 6 bases, with 5 bases between. There are 11 residues in the CDR3. Germline-derived CDR1 and CDR2 are SGHRS and YFSETQ. The CDR3 loop is CASSFADGYTF. The CDR3 DNA reads TGCGCCAGCAGCTTTGCTGATGGCTACACCTTC.

This clonotype showed up many times. The V gene is TRBV12-5, the J gene TRBJ2-1; 7 bases are shared with TRBD2. The CDR3 covers 18 residues. Germline V CDR1 and CDR2: LGHNT, FRNRAP. V lost 1 base to trimming and J lost 0 bases; unmatched junction nucleotides: 9. The CDR3 DNA reads as TGTGCTAGTGGTTTGGACATTAGCGGGCTCCCCTCCTACAATGAGCAGTTCTTC. It translates to CASGLDISGLPSYNEQFF.

This clonotype showed up just a few times. V gene TRBV5-4 combines with J gene TRBJ1-2; 7 nucleotides line up with TRBD1. The CDR3 runs to 16 residues. Germline V gives CDR1 SGHNT, CDR2 YYREEE (reference sequence). With V trimmed by 4 bases and J by 3 bases, 12 bases remained unmatched. CDR3 sequence: CASSKDRDRSHYGYTF. CDR3 coding DNA: TGTGCCAGCAGCAAGGACCGGGACAGAAGTCACTATGGCTACACCTTC.

This clonotype came up many times. CDR3 nucleotide sequence: TGTGCCAGCAGCTTAGTCAAGAACCCTGGGGCCAACGTCCTGACTTTC. Protein sequence: CASSLVKNPGANVLTF. The chain uses TRBV7-9 and TRBJ2-6, with D unresolved. CDR1 SEHNR and CDR2 FQNEAQ come from the germline V gene (reference sequence). V was clipped by 1 base and J by 2 bases, with 9 bases between them. CDR3 length: 16 amino acids.